This T cell receptor beta chain was profiled in a study of cytomegalovirus exposure and HLA in healthy donors (dated by TCRdb to 2016 to 2017). General notes on the study: According to an earlier analysis of several hundred of the donors, about 179 million T cells yielded some 120 million unique TCR beta sequences and 276 Gb of sequence data. Roughly 290 gigabases of sequencing data and around 85 million unique TCR sequences made up an early release that covered about 640 HLA-typed donors. Of the 300 to 450 genotyped donors, 80% to 90% were placed in the genetic ancestry cluster associated with self-reported Caucasian donors. The aim of the study was to test whether cataloging public T cell receptors could identify signatures of past pathogen exposure. Using immunosequencing, the study profiled T cell repertoires from some 670 subjects and related those repertoires to cytomegalovirus serostatus. A separate validation cohort of roughly 110 different subjects was used in addition to the approximately 640-subject first cohort. High-throughput TCR immunosequencing, statistical association of individual TCRs with disease status, and machine learning were combined to predict cytomegalovirus infection status. A later analysis re-analyzed previously published TCR beta repertoires from several hundred donors and added high-resolution HLA genotyping to study TCR occurrence patterns. Rather than drawing on any new phenotypic data, the later analysis identified candidate immune exposures from TCR beta sequences and the way those sequences occurred across donors. To decide whether each TCR beta V gene segment behaved as functional or pseudogenic, an earlier analysis of approximately 590 of the donors relied on high-throughput TCR beta sequencing. Donor age, sex, ethnicity and CMV serostatus were compiled together with the repertoire data. In a later genetic analysis, genome-wide SNP genotypes for about 60% of the 666 donors were used, and that subset was treated as a discovery cohort. All discovery cohort repertoires had been generated on a single sequencing platform. HLA typing included class I and class II loci at four-digit resolution. The number of typed donors differed by locus: about 620-640 for A, B, C, DRB1 and DQB1; some 500 for DQA1; roughly 600 for DPA1; and around 490 for DPB1. Roughly 5 DR-DQ haplotypes were handled as single units for association and clustering because linkage in the cohort was strong. On average, over 200,000 unique TCR beta nucleotide sequences were sequenced per donor among several hundred genotyped donors of the cohort, with roughly 18% of those sequences being non-productive. The research as a whole found: Some IMGT-functional V segments, including TRBV6-2 and TRBV6-3, could not be told apart with the 87-base-pair reads, so those segments were excluded. The presence/absence analyses assumed that sequencing depth was roughly uniform across donors, and that assumption may not be true. A later analysis associated 15,000 to 20,000 TCR beta sequences with specific HLA alleles at a false discovery rate of 0.05. Broadly in line with IMGT annotations, most TCR beta V segments showed up in productive rearrangements about 87% or about 30% of the time in an earlier analysis of roughly 590 of the donors. According to the authors, the approach could potentially be generalized to other disease states and immunological phenotypes. Because some donors lacked HLA typing at each locus, the association tests relied only on the typed subset. A later analysis found that TCR association rates varied across HLA loci, with DRB1 alleles showing the most associated TCRs and HLA-C alleles the fewest. Strong co-occurrence of HLA alleles, especially DR and DQ, made assigning TCR associations to individual alleles difficult. In this cohort, only TCR beta chains were sequenced, and detectable features were limited by the absence of alpha or paired-chain data. In a later genetic analysis, a missense DCLRE1C variant was associated with V-gene and J-gene trimming of TCR beta chains, and the association was replicated in an independent cohort. In a later analysis, most CMV-associated TCR beta chains were found to appear HLA-restricted, with HLA associations seemingly driven largely by CMV exposure. In a later analysis, HLA-associated TCR beta chains were found to be more clonally expanded and to have lower generation probabilities than equally common non-associated chains. Cytomegalovirus status was reported to be diagnosed by the classifier with high specificity and sensitivity in both the original and validation cohorts. According to a later analysis, parvovirus B19, influenza, CMV and Epstein-Barr virus appeared linked to several top co-occurrence clusters. Across donors, most TCR sequences were observed very rarely, whereas some public TCRs were present in many individuals. A group of highly shared sequence variants was considered likely to be a technical artifact of the sequencing pipeline. In vitro tests confirmed that a few of the cytomegalovirus-associated TCR beta chains recognize cytomegalovirus antigens. A further reported finding was that TCR beta sequences accurately predicted the HLA-A and HLA-B alleles for most subjects in the first cohort. A later genetic analysis reported fewer N-insertions in productive TCRs among donors in an Asian-associated ancestry cluster than the roughly 700-donor mean. Correlated functional status among segregating V segments might reflect linkage disequilibrium, but an unknown experimental factor could not be ruled out. Because counts were too low, roughly 17 rarely observed V segments, including chromosome 9 orphons, were left out of the earlier analysis of a few hundred of the donors. The study gave a list of 150 to 200 TCR beta chains associated with cytomegalovirus. For the cohort, immune exposure information was limited to CMV serostatus.

The cohort was made up of approximately 670 healthy bone marrow donors. At the time of sampling, all cohort members were nominally healthy, though unrecorded immune exposures were likely present. The donor was CMV seronegative and was included in the group of a few hundred seronegative cohort members. Each donor provided a peripheral blood sample, and peripheral blood mononuclear cells were used for TCR beta sequencing. The Qiagen DNeasy Blood Extraction Kit was used to extract genomic DNA from the blood cell samples. With regard to this clone: There is no known antigen for this receptor. Base-call qualities are not available, and no considerably larger clone is one nucleotide away.

Including the terminal cysteine and phenylalanine, the CDR3 comprises 16 residues. Only the CDR3 DNA stays, 48 bases, in frame from base 1. CDR1 and CDR2, per the germline V gene, are SGHRS and YFSETQ. The germline V and J ends show losses of 4 bases and 2 bases respectively, and no gene match explains 4 bases of the junction. To prepare the library, the immunoSEQ multiplex PCR assay was applied. For the multiplex PCR, a mixture combining 60 forward primers for TCR Vbeta segments and 13 reverse primers for TCR Jbeta segments was used. Amplification of the CDR3 region of rearranged TCR beta genes was performed with a multiplex PCR assay on genomic DNA. The Illumina HiSeq System was used to sequence the amplified TCR beta libraries as 87-base-pair reads. The paper's processing steps were these. Across the 500 to 750 repertoires, a later analysis counted about 81 million unique TCR beta chains, around 10 million of which were shared by at least two donors. Raw reads were error-corrected and collapsed into unique sequences with a nearest-neighbor algorithm that merged closely related sequences to remove PCR and sequencing errors. V, D and J gene segments were assigned by aligning CDR3 sequences to IMGT reference sequences. For a sequence to be retained, a match of at least six nucleotides to both a V gene segment and a J gene segment was required. Rearrangements were called productive when the CDR3 lacked stop codons and stayed in frame with V and J; all others were non-productive. Following IMGT convention, CDR3 was defined as the stretch from the second conserved V-encoded cysteine to the conserved J-encoded phenylalanine. In an earlier analysis of some 550 of the donors, sequences lacking an unambiguous match to a single V gene segment were excluded. An earlier analysis of 587 of the donors classified V segments as functional when productive rearrangements were above 56.7% and as segregating when the standard deviation between donors was above 5%. A statistical classification framework was built for diagnosing cytomegalovirus status from the catalog of TCR beta chain sequences. In a later analysis, TCR nucleotide sequences were compared against IMGT/GENE-DB human TR gene sequences so that V and J genes could be assigned. The TCRdist pipeline was used in a later analysis to assign CDR3 sequences and most-parsimonious VDJ recombination scenarios. In a later analysis, each TCR beta chain was defined by its CDR3 amino acid sequence together with its V-gene family, and reads without a unique V-gene family were excluded. A later analysis removed roughly 590 highly shared, low-generation-probability nucleotide sequences to deal with suspected cross-contamination and a sequencing artifact. A later analysis calculated a clonal expansion index for each public chain from normalized within-repertoire ranks of inferred template counts. A later analysis computed generation probabilities with a VDJ recombination model fitted to out-of-frame rearrangements, and checked the results against IGoR. In a later analysis, TCR-TCR, TCR-HLA and TCR-CMV co-occurrence was scored with hypergeometric tests, and a repertoire-size bias correction was applied to TCR pairs. To estimate false discovery rates, a later analysis permuted the HLA or CMV assignments 20 times. A later analysis grouped co-occurring TCRs with DBSCAN, adding TCRdist sequence similarity when clustering within HLA-allele-positive subsets. Repertoires with fewer than 30,000 or more than 120,000 public chains, plus five repertoires with anomalous nucleotide sharing, were excluded from co-occurrence clustering. The clones in this table, taken by TCRdb from immuneACCESS, are in-frame only. Not every clone is retained; where verified, under half of the shortfall comes from an unresolved V gene, and the cause of the rest is unknown. Clone size and V and J calls were adopted from that table, with D and trimming inferred from the DNA. The sample data list some 40,000 clones, and over 70% of these were observed just once. 6.3% of the sample is in the top ten clones.

The clonotype originates from a man aged 30-40 years in good health and CMV-seronegative. Material for sequencing was PBMCs. The chain couples TRBV5-1 to TRBJ2-2, and TRBD2 aligns with 11 junction nucleotides. The CDR3 in this case is CASSPGLAVNTGELFF. The nucleotide sequence reads as follows: TGCGCCAGCAGCCCGGGACTAGCGGTAAACACCGGGGAGCTGTTTTTT.